This TCR beta chain stems from a study of T-cell memory formation after mild COVID-19. General study points: The main location of contracting CD4+ clones was CM and EM, and that of contracting CD8+ clones was EMRA. Clones that shrank (day 15 to 85) were balanced CD4/CD8, whereas later expanders leaned CD4+. The study detected some responding clones in pre-infection memory, suggesting cross-reactive memory joined.

Points on this clonotype: Its antigen remains unknown.

TCRdb recomputed calls from the 5' RACE reads with MiXCR, one row per CDR3 protein. The table includes 350,000 to 400,000 distinct CDR3 sequences, over 20% detected once. This CDR3 comprises 15 residues. With V trimmed by 4 bases and J by 5 bases, 7 bases remained unmatched. CDR1 and CDR2 (germline): SEHNR, FQNEAQ (reference sequence). Sequencing used PBMCs or a T cell subset sorted from them (not recorded which). The gene calls are TRBV7-9 and TRBJ2-7, with 11 bases that match TRBD2. The TCR sequence derives from an adult woman who had mild COVID-19 (a few samples of this study predate the infection). Cell type and time point are not known. In DNA form, the CDR3 reads TGTGCCAGCAGCTCCCCGACTAGCGGGATTAACGAGCAGTACTTC. Its protein product is CASSSPTSGINEQYF.